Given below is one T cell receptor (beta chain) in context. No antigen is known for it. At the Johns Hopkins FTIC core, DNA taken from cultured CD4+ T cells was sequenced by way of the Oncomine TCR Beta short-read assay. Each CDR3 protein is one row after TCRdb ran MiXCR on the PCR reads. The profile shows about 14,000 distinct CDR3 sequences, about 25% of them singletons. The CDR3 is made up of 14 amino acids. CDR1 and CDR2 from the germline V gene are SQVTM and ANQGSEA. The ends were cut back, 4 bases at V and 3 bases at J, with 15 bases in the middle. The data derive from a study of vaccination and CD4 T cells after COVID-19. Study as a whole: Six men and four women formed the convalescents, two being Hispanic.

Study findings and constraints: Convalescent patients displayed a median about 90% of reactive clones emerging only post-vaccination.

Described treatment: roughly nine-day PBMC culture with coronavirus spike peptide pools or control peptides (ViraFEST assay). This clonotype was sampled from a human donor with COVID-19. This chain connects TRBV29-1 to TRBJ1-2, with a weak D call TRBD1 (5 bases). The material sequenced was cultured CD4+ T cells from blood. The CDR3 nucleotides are TGCAGCGTTGTCGGTCTGGGGCTATACTATGGCTACACCTTC. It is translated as CSVVGLGLYYGYTF.